This TCR beta chain was profiled in a study of regulatory T cells in long-lasting Graves disease. TCR beta libraries were built with iRepertoire HTBI primers and Arm-PCR of CDR3 regions. TCRdb recomputed calls from the multiplex PCR reads with MiXCR, one row per CDR3 protein. This sample has over 500,000 distinct CDR3 sequences, with about 15% found just once. This clonotype was seen ten or more times. Specified time point: newly diagnosed GD, antithyroid drugs for less than 3 months. TCR sequences were obtained from RNA taken from PBMCs. These same data were also listed under a study on T cells in Graves' hyperthyroidism and ophthalmopathy.

The TCR was taken from a man younger than 35 with Graves disease. The input for sequencing was peripheral blood mononuclear cells (PBMCs), taken at new diagnosis, from a patient treated with antithyroid drugs.

The CDR3 sequence is CSARAGGDTQYF. The CDR3 DNA reads as TGCAGTGCTAGAGCCGGCGGAGATACGCAGTATTTT. The gene calls are TRBV20-1 and TRBJ2-3; D is unresolved. The V gene lost 1 base and the J gene lost 5 bases, with 7 bases spanning the gap. Germline CDR1 and CDR2: DFQATT and SNEGSKA (reference sequence). The CDR3 is made up of 12 amino acids.